This entry features one TCR beta chain sequence. What it recognizes is unknown. This sample was taken from a study of CD8+CD57+ T cells in acquired aplastic anemia. Overall study findings and caveats: Both patients and controls carried the same twenty-nine CD8+ CDR3 sequences. Between patients and controls, CD8+ Simpson's diversity did not vary significantly.

Genomic DNA provided the template from which TCR beta VDJ and CDR3 profiles were obtained. In TCRdb, the reads were re-called with MiXCR into one record per CDR3 protein. The sample has roughly 130,000 distinct CDR3 sequences, over 45% seen once. The specimen was sorted CD4+, CD8+, or CD8+CD57+ T cells (not recorded which) from PBMCs. The clonotype comes from a human donor in good health, serving as a control.

The DNA for the CDR3 is TGCAGTGGCCGACTAGCGGGGGGGACAGATACGCAGTATTTT. As protein: CSGRLAGGTDTQYF. This chain links TRBV20-1 with TRBJ2-3; TRBD2 matches 14 bases. This CDR3 region has 14 residues. Germline V gene data show CDR1 as DFQATT and CDR2 as SNEGSKA (reference sequence). Losses at the gene ends were 7 bases for V and 3 bases for J; bases not matched to a gene: 3.